This TCR beta chain was identified during a study of T cells in Graves' hyperthyroidism and ophthalmopathy. RNA transcripts served as the template for amplifying TCR beta CDR3 regions. First-round RT-PCR of the TCR CDR3 relied on the HTBI primer set. TCRdb reprocessed the multiplex PCR reads via MiXCR and lists one record per CDR3 protein. The table lists 650,000 to 850,000 distinct CDR3 sequences, about 19% of them singletons, with 16% in the top ten. Patients aged 18 to 65 had newly diagnosed hyperthyroidism that had lasted under 2 months. Those patients with uncontrolled infection, other autoimmune disease, pregnancy or lactation were excluded. Around 10 ml of fresh peripheral blood supplied the PBMCs. The CDR3 totals 14 residues. V shed 4 bases and J shed 6 bases, with 15 bases lying between them. This clonotype has ten or more counts.

The V call is TRBV12-3 or TRBV12-4, the J call TRBJ1-1, with D hard to call. Material for sequencing was blood. The sequence came from a woman aged 45-65 years with Graves' hyperthyroidism that later progressed to Graves' ophthalmopathy. The CDR3 loop reads CASSSPVGAAEAFF. The CDR3 bases are TGTGCCAGCAGTTCACCCGTGGGCGCCGCTGAAGCTTTCTTT.